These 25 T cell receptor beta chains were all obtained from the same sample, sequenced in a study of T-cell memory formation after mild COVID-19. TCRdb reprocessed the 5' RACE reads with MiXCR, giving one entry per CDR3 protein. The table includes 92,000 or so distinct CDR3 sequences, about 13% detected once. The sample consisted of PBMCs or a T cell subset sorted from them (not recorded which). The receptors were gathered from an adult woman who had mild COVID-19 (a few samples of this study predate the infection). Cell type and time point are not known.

This CDR3 reads CASGFLPQDRENPNEKLFF. In nucleotides, the CDR3 is TGTGCTAGTGGTTTCCTACCACAGGACAGGGAAAACCCAAATGAAAAACTGTTTTTT. The chain couples TRBV12-5 to TRBJ1-4; 8 bases line up with TRBD1. The CDR3 covers 19 residues. CDR1 LGHNT and CDR2 FRNRAP come from the germline V gene. V gave up 3 bases and J gave up 5 bases; unmatched junction bases: 17. The full variable domain, completed using reference TRBV12-5 and TRBJ1-4, is DARVTQTPRHKVTEMGQEVTMRCQPILGHNTVFWYRQTMMQGLELLAYFRNRAPLDDSGMPKDRFSAEMPDATLATLKIQPSEPRDSAVYFCASGFLPQDRENPNEKLFFGSGTQLSVL.

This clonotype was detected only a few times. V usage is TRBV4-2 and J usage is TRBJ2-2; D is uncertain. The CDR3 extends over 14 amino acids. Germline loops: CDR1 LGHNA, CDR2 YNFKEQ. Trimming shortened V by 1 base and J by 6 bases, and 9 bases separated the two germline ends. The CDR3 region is CASSQVPSAGELFF. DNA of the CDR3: TGTGCCAGCAGCCAAGTTCCGAGTGCCGGGGAGCTGTTTTTT.

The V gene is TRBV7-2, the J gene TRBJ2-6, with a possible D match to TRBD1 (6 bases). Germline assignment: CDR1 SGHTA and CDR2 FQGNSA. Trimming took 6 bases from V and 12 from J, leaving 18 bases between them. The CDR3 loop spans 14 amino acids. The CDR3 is CASRQDSPLGVLTF. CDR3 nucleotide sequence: TGTGCCAGCAGGCAGGACAGTCCCCTCGGCGTCCTGACTTTC.

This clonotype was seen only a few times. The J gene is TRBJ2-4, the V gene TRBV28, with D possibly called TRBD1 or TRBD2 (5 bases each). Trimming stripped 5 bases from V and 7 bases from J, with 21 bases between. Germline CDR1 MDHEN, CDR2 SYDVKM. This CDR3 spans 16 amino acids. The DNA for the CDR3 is TGTGCCAGCAGTCCCCGGGACCGCCGGGGTAAGAACATTCAGTACTTC. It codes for CASSPRDRRGKNIQYF. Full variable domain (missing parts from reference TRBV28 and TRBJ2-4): DVKVTQSSRYLVKRTGEKVFLECVQDMDHENMFWYRQDPGLGLRLIYFSYDVKMKEKGDIPEGYSVSREKKERFSLILESASTNQTSMYLCASSPRDRRGKNIQYFGAGTRLSVL.

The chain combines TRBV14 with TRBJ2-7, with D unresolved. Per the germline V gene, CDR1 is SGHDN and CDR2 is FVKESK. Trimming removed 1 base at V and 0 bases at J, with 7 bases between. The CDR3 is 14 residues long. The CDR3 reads CASSQGRYSYEQYF. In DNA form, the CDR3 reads TGTGCCAGCAGCCAAGGACGCTACTCCTACGAGCAGTACTTC.

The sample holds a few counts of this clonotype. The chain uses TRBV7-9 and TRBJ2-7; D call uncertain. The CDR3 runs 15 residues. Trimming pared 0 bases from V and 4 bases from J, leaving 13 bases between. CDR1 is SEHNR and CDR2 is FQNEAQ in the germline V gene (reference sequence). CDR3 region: CASSLALTATYEQYF. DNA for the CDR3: TGTGCCAGCAGCTTAGCGCTTACAGCGACGTACGAGCAGTACTTC.

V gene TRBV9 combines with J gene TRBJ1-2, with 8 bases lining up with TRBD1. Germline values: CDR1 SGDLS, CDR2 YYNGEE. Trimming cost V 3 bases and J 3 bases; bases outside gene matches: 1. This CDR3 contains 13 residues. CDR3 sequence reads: CASSAGQDYGYTF. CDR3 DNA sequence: TGTGCCAGCAGCGCGGGACAGGACTATGGCTACACCTTC.

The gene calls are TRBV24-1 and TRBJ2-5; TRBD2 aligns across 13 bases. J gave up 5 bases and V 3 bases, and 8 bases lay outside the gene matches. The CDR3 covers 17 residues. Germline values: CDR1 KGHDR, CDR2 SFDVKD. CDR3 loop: CATSDPTSGGAVETQYF. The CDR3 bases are TGTGCCACCAGTGATCCCACTAGCGGGGGGGCCGTGGAGACCCAGTACTTC.

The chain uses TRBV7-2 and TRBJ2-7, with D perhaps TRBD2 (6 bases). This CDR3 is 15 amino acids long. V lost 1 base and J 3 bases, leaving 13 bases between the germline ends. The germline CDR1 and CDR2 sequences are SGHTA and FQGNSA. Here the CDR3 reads CASSLVEGPYYEQYF. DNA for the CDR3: TGTGCCAGCAGCTTAGTGGAGGGGCCGTACTACGAGCAGTACTTC.

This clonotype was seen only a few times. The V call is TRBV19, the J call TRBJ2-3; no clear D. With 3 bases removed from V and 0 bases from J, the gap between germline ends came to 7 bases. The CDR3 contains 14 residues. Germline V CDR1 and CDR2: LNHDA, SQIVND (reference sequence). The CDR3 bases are TGTGCCAGTAGTATGGCGGTTAGCACAGATACGCAGTATTTT. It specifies CASSMAVSTDTQYF.

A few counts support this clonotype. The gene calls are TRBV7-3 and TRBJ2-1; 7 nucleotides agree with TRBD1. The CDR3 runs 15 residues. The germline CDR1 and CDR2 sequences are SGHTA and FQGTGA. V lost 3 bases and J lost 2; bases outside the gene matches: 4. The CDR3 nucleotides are TGTGCCAGCAGCTTGTGGGACAGTACCTACAATGAGCAGTTCTTC. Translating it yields CASSLWDSTYNEQFF.

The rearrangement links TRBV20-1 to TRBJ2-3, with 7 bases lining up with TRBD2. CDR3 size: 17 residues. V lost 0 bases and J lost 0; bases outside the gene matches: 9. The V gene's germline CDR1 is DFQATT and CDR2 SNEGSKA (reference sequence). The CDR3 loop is CSAREYARGGSTDTQYF. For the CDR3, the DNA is TGCAGTGCTAGAGAATACGCACGGGGAGGGAGCACAGATACGCAGTATTTT.

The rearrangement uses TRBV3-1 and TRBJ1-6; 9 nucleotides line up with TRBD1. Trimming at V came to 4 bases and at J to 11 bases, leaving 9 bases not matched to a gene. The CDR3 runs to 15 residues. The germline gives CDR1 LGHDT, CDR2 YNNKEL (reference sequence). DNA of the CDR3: TGTGCCAGCAGCCCAGGGGACAGGGAGTCTGCACCCCTCCACTTT. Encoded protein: CASSPGDRESAPLHF.

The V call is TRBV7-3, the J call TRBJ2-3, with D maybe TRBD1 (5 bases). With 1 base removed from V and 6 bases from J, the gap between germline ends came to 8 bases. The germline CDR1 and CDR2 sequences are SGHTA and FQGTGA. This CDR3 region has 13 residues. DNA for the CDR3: TGTGCCAGCAGCTTAATTGGGGCTGATACGCAGTATTTT. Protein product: CASSLIGADTQYF.

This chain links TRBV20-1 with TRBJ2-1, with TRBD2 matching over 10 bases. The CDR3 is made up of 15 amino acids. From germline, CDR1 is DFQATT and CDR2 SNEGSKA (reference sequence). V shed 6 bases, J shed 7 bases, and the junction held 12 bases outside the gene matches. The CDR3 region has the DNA TGCAGTGCCTACCAACTCGGACTAGCGGAAAATGAGCAGTTCTTC. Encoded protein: CSAYQLGLAENEQFF.

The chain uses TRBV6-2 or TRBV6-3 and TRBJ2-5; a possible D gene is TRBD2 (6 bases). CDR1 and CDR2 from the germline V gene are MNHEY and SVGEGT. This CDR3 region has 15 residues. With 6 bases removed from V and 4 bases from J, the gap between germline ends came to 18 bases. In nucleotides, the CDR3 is TGTGCCAGCAGCTCCGTGCCGGGGGATAGAGAGACCCAGTACTTC. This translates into CASSSVPGDRETQYF.

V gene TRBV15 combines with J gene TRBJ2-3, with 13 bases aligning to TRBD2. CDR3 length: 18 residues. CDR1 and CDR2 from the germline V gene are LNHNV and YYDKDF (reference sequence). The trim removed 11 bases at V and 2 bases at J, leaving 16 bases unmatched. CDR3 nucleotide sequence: TGTGCCGTAAGGACATCCTGGACTAGCGGGGGCTACACAGATACGCAGTATTTT. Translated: CAVRTSWTSGGYTDTQYF.

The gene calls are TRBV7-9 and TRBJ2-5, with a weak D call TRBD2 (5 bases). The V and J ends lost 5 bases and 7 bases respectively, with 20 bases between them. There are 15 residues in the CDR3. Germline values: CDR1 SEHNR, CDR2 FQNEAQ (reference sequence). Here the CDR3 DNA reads TGTGCCAGCAGCCCCTTCGCCGGGCCAGGAGGGACCCAGTACTTC. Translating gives CASSPFAGPGGTQYF.

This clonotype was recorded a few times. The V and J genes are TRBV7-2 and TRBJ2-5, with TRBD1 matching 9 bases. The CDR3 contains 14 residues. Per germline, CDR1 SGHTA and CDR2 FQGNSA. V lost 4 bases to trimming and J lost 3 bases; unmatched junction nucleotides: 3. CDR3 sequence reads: CASSSGTGKETQYF. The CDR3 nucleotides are TGTGCCAGCAGCTCCGGGACAGGGAAAGAGACCCAGTACTTC.

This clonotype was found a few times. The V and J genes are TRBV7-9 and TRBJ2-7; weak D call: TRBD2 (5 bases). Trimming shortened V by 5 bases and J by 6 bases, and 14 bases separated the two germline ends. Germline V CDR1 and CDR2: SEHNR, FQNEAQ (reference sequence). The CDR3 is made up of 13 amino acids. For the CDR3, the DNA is TGTGCCAGCAGCCCCCGTCGGGGTCCCGAGCAGTACTTC. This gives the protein CASSPRRGPEQYF.

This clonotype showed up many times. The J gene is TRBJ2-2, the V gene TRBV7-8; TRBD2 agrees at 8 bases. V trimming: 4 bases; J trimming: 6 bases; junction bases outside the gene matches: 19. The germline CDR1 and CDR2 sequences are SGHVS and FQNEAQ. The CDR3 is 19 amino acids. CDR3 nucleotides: TGTGCCAGCAGCTCCCCAAGTTGGAGCGGGAGTCGCCCGCCCGGGGAGCTGTTTTTT. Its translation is CASSSPSWSGSRPPGELFF.

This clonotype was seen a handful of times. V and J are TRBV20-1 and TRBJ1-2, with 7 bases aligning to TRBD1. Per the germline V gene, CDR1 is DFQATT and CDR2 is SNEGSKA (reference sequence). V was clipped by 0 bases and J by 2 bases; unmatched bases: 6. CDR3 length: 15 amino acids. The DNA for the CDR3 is TGCAGTGCTAGAGATACCGCACAGGGGAACTATGGCTACACCTTC. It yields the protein CSARDTAQGNYGYTF.

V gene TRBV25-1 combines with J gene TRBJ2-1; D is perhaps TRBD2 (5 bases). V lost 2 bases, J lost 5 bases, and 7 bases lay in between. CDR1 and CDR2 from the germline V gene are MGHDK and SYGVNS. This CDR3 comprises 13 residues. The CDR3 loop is CASSEHGDNEQFF. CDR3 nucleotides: TGTGCCAGCAGTGAACACGGGGACAATGAGCAGTTCTTC.

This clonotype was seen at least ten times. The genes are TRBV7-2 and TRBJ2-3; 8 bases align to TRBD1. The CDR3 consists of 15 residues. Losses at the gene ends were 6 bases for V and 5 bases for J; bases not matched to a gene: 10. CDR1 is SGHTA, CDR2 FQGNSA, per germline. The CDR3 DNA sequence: TGTGCCAGCAGATCCCCGACAGGGGAACTAGATACGCAGTATTTT. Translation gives CASRSPTGELDTQYF.

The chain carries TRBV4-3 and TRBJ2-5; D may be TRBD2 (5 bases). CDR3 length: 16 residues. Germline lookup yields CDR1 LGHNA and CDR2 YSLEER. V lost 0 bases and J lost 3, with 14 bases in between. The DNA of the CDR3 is TGCGCCAGCAGCCAAGATTGGCCGGACTCCGAAGAGACCCAGTACTTC. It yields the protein CASSQDWPDSEETQYF.